The next 16 T cell receptor beta chains were all read from a single sample in a study of beta chain features in type 1 diabetes. Study results and caveats: Significant though moderate, a shortening of TCRB CDR3s appeared in all four CD4+ subsets of Type 1 diabetes patients.

The authors reverse transcribed all of the isolated RNA, so sequencing captured expressed TCRB transcripts. Assay used: immunoSEQ multiplex PCR; TCRdb lists only in-frame clones, some missing. Of under 300,000 clones listed, approximately 14% are singletons. Their cognate antigens are unknown. The sequencing sample was made of naive CD4+ T cells from blood. The receptor source for this set is a man aged 30-40 years with type 1 diabetes.

CDR3 amino acids: CASTSQGAGDTQYF. DNA of the CDR3: TGTGCCAGTACCTCACAGGGGGCTGGAGATACGCAGTATTTT. The rearrangement uses TRBV19 and TRBJ2-3, with 9 nucleotides matching TRBD1. Germline values: CDR1 LNHDA, CDR2 SQIVND (reference sequence). V lost 7 bases, J lost 5 bases, and 7 bases stayed unmatched. The CDR3 is made up of 14 amino acids.

The chain is built from TRBV11-2 and TRBJ1-2, with 7 bases matching TRBD1. The CDR3 has 13 residues. CDR1 and CDR2 from the germline V gene are SGHAT and FQNNGV. Trimming cost V 6 bases and J 7 bases; bases outside gene matches: 8. The CDR3 nucleotides read TGTGCCAGCAGGAGACCGGGACAGCCTGGCTACACCTTC. Translating gives CASRRPGQPGYTF.

This clone was seen a few times. The V gene is TRBV6-5, the J gene TRBJ2-7, with 7 bases that match TRBD2. This CDR3 spans 15 amino acids. After removal of 0 bases from V and 4 bases from J, the junction contained 6 bases not matched to a gene. Germline assignment: CDR1 MNHEY and CDR2 SVGAGI. This chain's CDR3 is CASSYSASGFYEQYF. The CDR3, as DNA: TGTGCCAGCAGTTACTCGGCTAGCGGATTTTACGAGCAGTACTTC.

The genes are TRBV7-9 and TRBJ2-7, with 7 bases identical to TRBD1. The CDR3 has 14 residues. Trimming removed 5 bases from V and 4 bases from J; junction bases left unmatched: 8. The germline V gene encodes CDR1 SEHNR and CDR2 FQNEAQ (reference sequence). CDR3 protein: CASSGTGARYEQYF. In nucleotides, the CDR3 is TGTGCCAGCAGCGGCACAGGGGCTCGGTACGAGCAGTACTTC. Based on the CDR3 plus reference TRBV7-9 and TRBJ2-7, the full variable domain is DTGVSQNPRHKITKRGQNVTFRCDPISEHNRLYWYRQTLGQGPEFLTYFQNEAQLEKSRLLSDRFSAERPKGSFSTLEIQRTEQGDSAMYLCASSGTGARYEQYFGPGTRLTVT.

As for this clone: One end of the junction fails to match germline, which may point to a read error. The V gene is TRBV19, the J gene TRBJ2-5, with D maybe TRBD1 (6 bases). CDR3 length: 15 residues. Germline V gives CDR1 LNHDA, CDR2 SQIVND (reference sequence). CDR3 sequence: CASSVEGQHQETQYF. CDR3 coding DNA: TGTGCCAGTAGTGTAGAAGGACAGCACCAAGAGACCCAGTACTTC.

This clone came up a few times. J is TRBJ2-1 and V is TRBV19; D might be TRBD1 (5 bases). Germline V gives CDR1 LNHDA, CDR2 SQIVND (reference sequence). The CDR3 is 14 residues long. V lost 6 bases, J lost 1 base, and 10 bases lay in between. CDR3 nucleotide sequence: TGTGCCAGTAGGCGACAGATGTCCTACAATGAGCAGTTCTTC. It translates to CASRRQMSYNEQFF.

The V gene is TRBV19, the J gene TRBJ2-2; 7 nucleotides line up with TRBD1. Germline V gene lookup returns CDR1 LNHDA and CDR2 SQIVND (reference sequence). The trim removed 3 bases at V and 2 bases at J, leaving 6 bases unmatched. The length of the CDR3 is 16 residues. CDR3 amino acids: CASSMFRGINTGELFF. CDR3 bases: TGTGCCAGTAGTATGTTCAGGGGGATCAACACCGGGGAGCTGTTTTTT.

In this sample, this clone turned up a few times. The rearrangement links TRBV5-1 to TRBJ1-4; maybe TRBD1 (5 bases). CDR3 length equals 14 residues. Trimming took off 4 bases at V and 4 bases at J, with 11 bases between the two ends. From germline, CDR1 is SGHRS and CDR2 YFSETQ. CDR3 loop: CASSPTQGNEKLFF. The CDR3, as DNA: TGCGCCAGCAGCCCGACCCAGGGTAATGAAAAACTGTTTTTT.

In its sample, this clone was seen a few times. The chain combines TRBV21-1 with TRBJ2-4; the D call in the table, TRBD1, was not verified against the DNA. TRBV21-1 is flagged as a pseudogene. This CDR3 is 16 amino acids long. The CDR3 spells CASRRQGAGGKNIQYF. CDR3 bases: TGTGCCAGCAGAAGACAGGGGGCTGGAGGCAAAAACATTCAGTACTTC.

This clone was detected a few times. The chain has TRBV30 and TRBJ1-2; D perhaps matches TRBD1 (5 bases). There are 14 residues in the CDR3. In germline, CDR1 is GTSNPN, CDR2 SVGIG (reference sequence). Trimming stripped 1 base from V and 4 bases from J, with 13 bases between. The CDR3 is CAWSGGGTPYGYTF. The CDR3 DNA reads TGTGCCTGGAGTGGCGGAGGGACCCCCTATGGCTACACCTTC. The full variable domain, in which reference TRBV30 and TRBJ1-2 provide the parts outside the CDR3, is SQTIHQWPATLVQPVGSPLSLECTVEGTSNPNLYWYRQAAGRGLQLLFYSVGIGQISSEVPQNLSASRPQDRQFILSSKKLLLSDSGFYLCAWSGGGTPYGYTFGSGTRLTVV.

The chain joins TRBV10-3 to TRBJ1-1, with TRBD1 as a possible D gene (5 bases). The germline V and J ends were trimmed by 7 bases and 7 bases, with 19 bases remaining between them. From germline, CDR1 is ENHRY and CDR2 SYGVKD. The CDR3 contains 14 residues. The CDR3 is CAITGTGGSREAFF. The CDR3 coding sequence is TGTGCCATCACTGGAACCGGGGGTAGCCGTGAAGCTTTCTTT.

This clone was picked up a small number of times. In DNA form, the CDR3 reads TGTGCCAGCAGTTACTCGGGGTGGGAGGGCACCGGGGAGCTGTTTTTT. It encodes CASSYSGWEGTGELFF. V gene TRBV6-5 combines with J gene TRBJ2-2; 7 bases fit TRBD2. CDR1 and CDR2 (germline): MNHEY, SVGAGI. The CDR3 is made up of 16 amino acids. V dropped 0 bases and J dropped 4; count of bases not matched to a gene: 5.

This sequence joins TRBV30 and TRBJ1-6, with TRBD1 identical over 9 bases. Germline CDR1 is GTSNPN and CDR2 is SVGIG (reference sequence). The V gene end was trimmed by 0 bases and the J gene end by 7 bases; junction bases not matched to a gene: 4. The CDR3 contains 15 residues. The chain's CDR3 is CAWSVPGQGNSPLHF. The CDR3, as DNA: TGTGCCTGGAGTGTACCGGGACAGGGAAATTCACCCCTCCACTTT. Based on the CDR3 plus reference TRBV30 and TRBJ1-6, the full variable domain is SQTIHQWPATLVQPVGSPLSLECTVEGTSNPNLYWYRQAAGRGLQLLFYSVGIGQISSEVPQNLSASRPQDRQFILSSKKLLLSDSGFYLCAWSVPGQGNSPLHFGNGTRLTVT.

This clone was seen a few times. V usage is TRBV30 and J usage is TRBJ2-7, with D unresolved. CDR1 is GTSNPN and CDR2 is SVGIG in the germline V gene (reference sequence). CDR3 length equals 9 residues. Trimming took 5 bases from V and 3 from J, leaving 2 bases between them. The CDR3 loop is CAWHYEQYF. Written as DNA, the CDR3 is TGTGCCTGGCACTACGAGCAGTACTTC.

The chain couples TRBV9 to TRBJ2-1; TRBD2 is a possible D gene (5 bases). CDR3 length equals 17 residues. CDR1 and CDR2 (germline): SGDLS, YYNGEE. Trimming left V 4 bases short and J 0 bases short, with 17 bases between. The CDR3 sequence is CASSPRSPGSSYNEQFF. CDR3 nucleotide sequence: TGTGCCAGCAGCCCCCGCAGTCCGGGGTCCTCCTACAATGAGCAGTTCTTC.

This clone was seen more than once but under ten times. This chain joins TRBV19 and TRBJ2-7; TRBD2 is a possible D gene (5 bases). This CDR3 is built from 12 residues. The V and J ends lost 3 bases and 6 bases respectively, with 9 bases between them. Germline V gene lookup returns CDR1 LNHDA and CDR2 SQIVND (reference sequence). CDR3: CASSIQGGEQYF. The DNA for the CDR3 is TGTGCCAGTAGTATCCAAGGAGGCGAGCAGTACTTC.